This note documents a single TCR beta chain sequence. Antigen: not known. Unique molecular identifiers were incorporated into the prepared TCRbeta library. In TCRdb, the PCR reads were re-called with MiXCR into one record per CDR3 protein. This sample has 700,000 to 950,000 distinct CDR3 sequences, with 16% found just once. The ends were cut back, 4 bases at V and 7 bases at J, with 13 bases in the middle. This CDR3 has 13 amino acids. Per germline, CDR1 KGHDR and CDR2 SFDVKD. This sample was included in a study of T-cell reconstitution after alpha-beta-depleted transplantation in children. Points from the study as a whole: Reported findings indicate that, about two months after transplant, alpha-beta T cells came from several hundred expanded clones, which were derived from non-depleted graft cells. In some patients, recipient T cells and intrathymic progenitors surviving conditioning explained high day-60 diversity. A year had passed since transplant, and T-cell counts and diversity by then came mostly from newly produced T cells.

This specimen was PBMCs, mostly from graft donor cells, taken 360 days after TCRalphabeta/CD19-depleted stem cell transplant. The sequence came from a male patient younger than 18 who had a stem cell transplant for acute lymphoblastic leukemia, so the T cells may come from the graft donor. The rearrangement uses TRBV24-1 and TRBJ2-7; D possibly corresponds to TRBD1 (5 bases). CDR3 amino acids: CATSENQGKEQYF. DNA of the CDR3: TGTGCCACCAGTGAAAACCAGGGAAAGGAGCAGTACTTC.